In this sample, the clone carrying this T cell receptor beta chain turned up a few times. Its antigen is currently unknown. This CDR3 has 16 residues. For every donor, a draw yielded roughly 9.3 milliliters of peripheral blood. The data originate from a study of blood T cells in healthy people across ages. PCR was performed a second time for roughly 7 to 12 cycles using a sample-barcoded 5' primer and a J-beta primer mix. Via MiXCR, TCRdb re-called the 5' RACE reads, giving one row per CDR3 protein. The table records about 770,000 distinct CDR3 sequences, around 42% of them present only once. Findings of the study overall: A conclusive naive versus antigen-experienced comparison was prevented by the unsorted PBMCs. The long-lived group displayed more naive CD4+ cells, plus higher diversity, than the aged donors did.

V and J are TRBV21-1 and TRBJ2-7; the table's D call TRBD1 went unverified against the DNA. TRBV21-1 is recorded as a pseudogene. Sequencing used blood. The receptor was isolated from a man in his 60s in good health. CDR3 sequence: CASSPTMDRAVREQYF. The CDR3, as DNA: TGTGCCAGTAGCCCAACTATGGACAGGGCTGTTCGCGAGCAGTACTTC.